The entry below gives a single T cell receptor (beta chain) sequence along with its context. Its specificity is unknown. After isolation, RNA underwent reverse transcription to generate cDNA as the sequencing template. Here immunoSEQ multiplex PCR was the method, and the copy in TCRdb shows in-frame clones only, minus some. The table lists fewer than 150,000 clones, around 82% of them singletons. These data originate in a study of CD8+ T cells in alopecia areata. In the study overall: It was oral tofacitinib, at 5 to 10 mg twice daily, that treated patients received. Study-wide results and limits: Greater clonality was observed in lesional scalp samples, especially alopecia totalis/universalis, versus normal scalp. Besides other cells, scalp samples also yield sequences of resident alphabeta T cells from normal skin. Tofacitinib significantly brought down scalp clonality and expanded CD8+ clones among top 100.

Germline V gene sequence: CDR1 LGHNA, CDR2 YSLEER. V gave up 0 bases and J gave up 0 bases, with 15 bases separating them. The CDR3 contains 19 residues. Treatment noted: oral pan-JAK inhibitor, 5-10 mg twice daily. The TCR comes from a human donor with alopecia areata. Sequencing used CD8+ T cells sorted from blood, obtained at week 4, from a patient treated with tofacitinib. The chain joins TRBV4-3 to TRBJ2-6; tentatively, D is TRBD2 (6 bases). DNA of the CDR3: TGCGCCAGCAGCCAAGACCTGCTACGGACTAACTCTGGGGCCAACGTCCTGACTTTC. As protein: CASSQDLLRTNSGANVLTF.